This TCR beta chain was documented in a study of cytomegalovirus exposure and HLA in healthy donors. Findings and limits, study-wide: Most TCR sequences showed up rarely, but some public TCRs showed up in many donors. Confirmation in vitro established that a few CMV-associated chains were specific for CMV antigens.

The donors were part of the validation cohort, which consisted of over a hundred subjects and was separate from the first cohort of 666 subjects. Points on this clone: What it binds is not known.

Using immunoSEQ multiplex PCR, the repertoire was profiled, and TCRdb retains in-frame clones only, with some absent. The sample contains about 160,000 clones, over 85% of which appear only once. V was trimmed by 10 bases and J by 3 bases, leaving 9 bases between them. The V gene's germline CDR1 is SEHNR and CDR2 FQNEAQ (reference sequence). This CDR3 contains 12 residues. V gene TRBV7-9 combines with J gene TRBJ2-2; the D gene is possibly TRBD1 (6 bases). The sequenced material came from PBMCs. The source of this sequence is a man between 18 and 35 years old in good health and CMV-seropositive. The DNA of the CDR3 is TGTGCCACTCGGACAGACACCGGGGAGCTGTTTTTT. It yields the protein CATRTDTGELFF.